This record concerns one TCR beta chain sequence. Assay used: immunoSEQ multiplex PCR; TCRdb lists only in-frame clones, some missing. The table includes 100,000 to 120,000 clones, around 86% detected once. The CDR3 is 14 residues long. V shed 1 base and J 6 bases; nucleotides not matched to a gene: 2. CDR1 and CDR2 (germline): LGHDT, YNNKEL (reference sequence). This record comes from a study of blood T cell repertoires in COVID-19. The material sequenced was peripheral blood. The receptor was derived from a man at least 80 years old with acute or convalescent COVID-19. This chain joins TRBV3-1 (or the pseudogene TRBV3-2) and TRBJ1-2; 10 bases fit TRBD1. The CDR3 reads CASSQGQGAHGYTF. CDR3 DNA sequence: TGTGCCAGCAGCCAAGGACAGGGGGCCCATGGCTACACCTTC.